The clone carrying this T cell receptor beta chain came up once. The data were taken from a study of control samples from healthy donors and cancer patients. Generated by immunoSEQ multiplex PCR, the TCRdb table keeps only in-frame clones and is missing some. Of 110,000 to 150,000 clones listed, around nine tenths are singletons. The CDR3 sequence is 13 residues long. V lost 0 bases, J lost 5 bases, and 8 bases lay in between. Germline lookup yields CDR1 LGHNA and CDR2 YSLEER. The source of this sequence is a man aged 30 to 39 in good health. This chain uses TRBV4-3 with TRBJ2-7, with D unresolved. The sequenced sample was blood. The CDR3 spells CASSQDLKNEQYF. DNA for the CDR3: TGCGCCAGCAGCCAAGATCTTAAGAACGAGCAGTACTTC.